This T cell receptor beta chain came from a study of blood T cell repertoires in COVID-19 (dated by TCRdb to the early 2020s). A note on the overall study: Samples from collaborators originated in the United States, Italy and Spain and spanned both the acute and convalescent phases of COVID-19. The prospective study material was composed of cDNA or gDNA derived from T cells, B-cell-depleted T cells, or PBMCs. The dataset comprised deeply sampled blood TCRbeta repertoires from subjects exposed to, actively infected with, or recovered from COVID-19. The repertoires were made available in a free public database intended to serve as a resource for research on the immune response to SARS-CoV-2. Samples were obtained from the ongoing ImmuneRACE study (first 160 participants) and from roughly 1,300 subjects provided by 6 global collaborators. Nearly every sample came with metadata listing a de-identified subject ID, COVID-19 status, age in years and sex. Where HLA class I and class II types were available, the types were taken from metadata supplied by the sample provider, not from assay-based typing.

Each collaborating institution followed its own protocols to collect whole blood in K2EDTA tubes. For TCRbeta analysis, collaborators shipped samples in one of three forms: frozen whole blood, isolated PBMCs, or DNA extracted from either of those sample types. From the cysteine through the phenylalanine, the CDR3 covers 17 amino acids. The entry retains the CDR3 DNA only, 51 bases that are in frame from base 1. The junction shows trimming of 1 base on V and 7 bases on J, and the gene matches do not reach 9 bases of it. The germline V gene encodes CDR1 SGHRS and CDR2 YFSETQ. The immunoSEQ Assay, a bias-controlled multiplex PCR, was used to amplify TCRbeta CDR3 regions from genomic DNA. Per the authors' processing: Nucleated cell counts per sample were estimated from amplification of reference gene primers within the assay. To quantify the absolute abundance of each unique TCRbeta CDR3 rearrangement, sequence reads were collapsed and filtered. For each sample, productive Simpson clonality was calculated as the square root of Simpson's diversity index over productive rearrangements. TCRdb's version of the immuneACCESS table is confined to in-frame rearrangements and falls short of the full clone set. An unresolved V gene accounts for under half of the shortfall where checked; the remainder is of unknown origin. V, J and clone size were drawn from that table, and D and trimming were deduced from the DNA. The sample table holds tens of thousands of clones, of which approximately 88% were seen once. The ten largest clonotypes hold about 1.2% of the sample.

Notes on this clone: No cognate antigen has been identified for it. No base qualities exist here, and no much larger clone lies one base off it.

The research as a whole found: The amount of clinical and demographic metadata varied by source and participant and was provided uncurated.

The clonotype comes from a woman aged 40 to 49 with acute or convalescent COVID-19. The chain is encoded by TRBV5-1 joined to TRBJ1-3; 12 bases in the middle match TRBD1. Sequenced sample: peripheral blood. The nucleotide sequence is given as TGCGCCAGCAGCTTGCTCTCTGGGACAGGGGGCGGGAACACCATATATTTT. Translated, it gives CASSLLSGTGGGNTIYF.